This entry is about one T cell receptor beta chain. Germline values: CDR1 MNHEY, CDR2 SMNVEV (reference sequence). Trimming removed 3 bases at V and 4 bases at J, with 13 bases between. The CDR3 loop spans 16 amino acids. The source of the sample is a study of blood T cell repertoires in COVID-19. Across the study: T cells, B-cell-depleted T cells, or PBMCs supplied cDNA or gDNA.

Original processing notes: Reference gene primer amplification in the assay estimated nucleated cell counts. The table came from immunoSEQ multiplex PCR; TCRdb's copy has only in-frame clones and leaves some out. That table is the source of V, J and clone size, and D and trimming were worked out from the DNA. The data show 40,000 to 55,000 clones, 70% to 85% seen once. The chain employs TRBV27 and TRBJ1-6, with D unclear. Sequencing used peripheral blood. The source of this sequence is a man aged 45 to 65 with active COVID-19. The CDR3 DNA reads TGTGCCAGCAGTTTGGCCCCCCAACCTTATAATTCACCCCTCCACTTT. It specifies CASSLAPQPYNSPLHF.